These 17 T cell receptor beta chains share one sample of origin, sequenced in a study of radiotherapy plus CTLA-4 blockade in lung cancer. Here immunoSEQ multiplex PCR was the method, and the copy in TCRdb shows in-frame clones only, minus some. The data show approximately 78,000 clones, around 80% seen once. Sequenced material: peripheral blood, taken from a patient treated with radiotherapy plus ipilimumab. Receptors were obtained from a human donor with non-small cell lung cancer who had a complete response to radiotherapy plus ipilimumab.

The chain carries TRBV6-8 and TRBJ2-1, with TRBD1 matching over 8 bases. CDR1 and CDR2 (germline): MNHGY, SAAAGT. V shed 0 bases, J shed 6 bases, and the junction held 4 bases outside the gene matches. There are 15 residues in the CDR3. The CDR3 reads CASSYSDREFNEQFF. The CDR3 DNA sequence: TGTGCCAGCAGTTACTCGGACAGGGAGTTCAATGAGCAGTTCTTC.

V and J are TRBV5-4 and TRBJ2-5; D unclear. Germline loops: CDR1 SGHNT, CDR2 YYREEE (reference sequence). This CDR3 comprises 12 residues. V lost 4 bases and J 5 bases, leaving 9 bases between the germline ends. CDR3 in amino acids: CASSPSRETQYF. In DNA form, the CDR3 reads TGTGCCAGCAGCCCGAGCCGGGAGACCCAGTACTTC.

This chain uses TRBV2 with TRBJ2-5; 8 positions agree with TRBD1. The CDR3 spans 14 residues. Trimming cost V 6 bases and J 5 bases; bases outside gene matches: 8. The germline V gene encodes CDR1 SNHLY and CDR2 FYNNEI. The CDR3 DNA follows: TGTGCCAGCAGCCTACAGGGGGGTCAGGAGACCCAGTACTTC. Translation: CASSLQGGQETQYF.

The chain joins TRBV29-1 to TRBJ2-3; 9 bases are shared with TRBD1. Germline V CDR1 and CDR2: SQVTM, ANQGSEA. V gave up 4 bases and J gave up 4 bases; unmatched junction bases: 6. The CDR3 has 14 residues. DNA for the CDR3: TGCAGCGTTGTATCACAGGGGGCGGCAGATACGCAGTATTTT. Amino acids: CSVVSQGAADTQYF.

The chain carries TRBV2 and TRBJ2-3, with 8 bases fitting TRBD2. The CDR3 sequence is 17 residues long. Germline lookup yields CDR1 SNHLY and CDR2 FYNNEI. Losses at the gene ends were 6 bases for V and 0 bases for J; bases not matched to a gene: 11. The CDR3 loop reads CASSLRGSSGSTDTQYF. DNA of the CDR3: TGTGCCAGCAGCCTAAGGGGTTCTAGCGGGAGCACAGATACGCAGTATTTT.

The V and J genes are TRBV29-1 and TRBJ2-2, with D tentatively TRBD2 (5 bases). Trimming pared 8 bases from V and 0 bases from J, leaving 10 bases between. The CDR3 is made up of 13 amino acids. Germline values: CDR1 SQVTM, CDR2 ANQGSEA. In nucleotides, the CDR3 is TGCAGCACATCAGCGGCGAACACCGGGGAGCTGTTTTTT. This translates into CSTSAANTGELFF.

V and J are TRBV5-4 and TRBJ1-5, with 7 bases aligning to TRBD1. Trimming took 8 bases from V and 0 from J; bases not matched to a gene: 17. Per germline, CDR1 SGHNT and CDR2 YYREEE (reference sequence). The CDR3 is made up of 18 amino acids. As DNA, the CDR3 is TGTGCCAGTAGACAGGGAGAGGCTCTATCGAATAGCAATCAGCCCCAGCATTTT. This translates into CASRQGEALSNSNQPQHF.

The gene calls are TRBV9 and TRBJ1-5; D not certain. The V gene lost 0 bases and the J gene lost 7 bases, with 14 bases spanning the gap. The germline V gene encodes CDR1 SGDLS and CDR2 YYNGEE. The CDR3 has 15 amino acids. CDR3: CASSVGPWVRQPQHF. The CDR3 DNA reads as TGTGCCAGCAGCGTAGGCCCCTGGGTGAGGCAGCCCCAGCATTTT.

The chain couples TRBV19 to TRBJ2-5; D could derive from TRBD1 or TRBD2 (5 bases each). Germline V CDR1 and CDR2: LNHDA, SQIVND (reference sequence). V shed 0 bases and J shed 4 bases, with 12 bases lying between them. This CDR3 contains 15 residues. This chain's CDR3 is CASSIDRAGTETQYF. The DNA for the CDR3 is TGTGCCAGTAGTATAGATCGGGCAGGGACAGAGACCCAGTACTTC.

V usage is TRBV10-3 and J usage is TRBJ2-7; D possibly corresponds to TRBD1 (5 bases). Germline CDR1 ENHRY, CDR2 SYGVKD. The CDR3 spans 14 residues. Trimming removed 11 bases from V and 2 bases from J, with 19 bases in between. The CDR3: CASSVSGRAYEQYF. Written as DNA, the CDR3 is TGTGCCTCTTCGGTTTCGGGCAGGGCCTACGAGCAGTACTTC.

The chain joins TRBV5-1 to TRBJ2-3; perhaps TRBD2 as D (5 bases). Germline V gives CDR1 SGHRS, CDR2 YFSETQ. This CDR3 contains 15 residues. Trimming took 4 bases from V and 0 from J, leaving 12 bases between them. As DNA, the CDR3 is TGCGCCAGCAGCCCCCGAGGGTCTAGCACAGATACGCAGTATTTT. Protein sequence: CASSPRGSSTDTQYF. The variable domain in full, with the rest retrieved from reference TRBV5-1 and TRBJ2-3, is KAGVTQTPRYLIKTRGQQVTLSCSPISGHRSVSWYQQTPGQGLQFLFEYFSETQRNKGNFPGRFSGRQFSNSRSEMNVSTLELGDSALYLCASSPRGSSTDTQYFGPGTRLTVL.

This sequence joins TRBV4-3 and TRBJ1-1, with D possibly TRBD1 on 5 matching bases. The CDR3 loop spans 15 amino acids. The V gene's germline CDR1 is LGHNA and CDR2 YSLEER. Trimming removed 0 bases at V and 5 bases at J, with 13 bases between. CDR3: CASSQEGAGHTEAFF. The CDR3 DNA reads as TGCGCCAGCAGCCAAGAAGGGGCAGGGCATACTGAAGCTTTCTTT.

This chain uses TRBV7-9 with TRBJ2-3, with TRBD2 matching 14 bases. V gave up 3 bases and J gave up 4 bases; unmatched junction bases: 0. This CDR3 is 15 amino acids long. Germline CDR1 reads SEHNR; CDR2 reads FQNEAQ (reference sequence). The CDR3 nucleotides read TGTGCCAGCAGCTTGACTAGCGGGGGGGCAGATACGCAGTATTTT. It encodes CASSLTSGGADTQYF.

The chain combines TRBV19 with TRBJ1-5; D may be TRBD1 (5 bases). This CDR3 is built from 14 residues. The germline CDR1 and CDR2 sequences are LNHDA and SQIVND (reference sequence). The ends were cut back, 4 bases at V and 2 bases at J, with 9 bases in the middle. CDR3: CASSSPQGNQPQHF. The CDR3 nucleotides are TGTGCCAGTAGTAGCCCACAGGGCAATCAGCCCCAGCATTTT.

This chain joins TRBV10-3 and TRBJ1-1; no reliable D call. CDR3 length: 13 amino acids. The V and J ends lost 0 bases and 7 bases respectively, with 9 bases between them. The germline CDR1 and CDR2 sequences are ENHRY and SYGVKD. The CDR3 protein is CAISESLGNEAFF. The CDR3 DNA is TGTGCCATCAGTGAGTCGCTTGGAAATGAAGCTTTCTTT.

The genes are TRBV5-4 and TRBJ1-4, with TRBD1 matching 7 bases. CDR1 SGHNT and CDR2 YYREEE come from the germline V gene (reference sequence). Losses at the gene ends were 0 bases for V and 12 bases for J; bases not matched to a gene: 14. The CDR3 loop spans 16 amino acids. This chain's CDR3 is CASSLATQGGEKELFF. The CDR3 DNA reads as TGTGCCAGCAGCTTGGCCACTCAGGGGGGGGAGAAGGAACTGTTTTTT.

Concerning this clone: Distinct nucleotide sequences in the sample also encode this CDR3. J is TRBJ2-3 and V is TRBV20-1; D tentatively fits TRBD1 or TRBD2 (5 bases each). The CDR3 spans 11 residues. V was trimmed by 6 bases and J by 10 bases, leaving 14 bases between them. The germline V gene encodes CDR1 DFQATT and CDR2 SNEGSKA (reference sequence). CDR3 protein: CSARTPRAQYF. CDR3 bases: TGCAGTGCCCGGACACCGAGGGCGCAGTATTTT.